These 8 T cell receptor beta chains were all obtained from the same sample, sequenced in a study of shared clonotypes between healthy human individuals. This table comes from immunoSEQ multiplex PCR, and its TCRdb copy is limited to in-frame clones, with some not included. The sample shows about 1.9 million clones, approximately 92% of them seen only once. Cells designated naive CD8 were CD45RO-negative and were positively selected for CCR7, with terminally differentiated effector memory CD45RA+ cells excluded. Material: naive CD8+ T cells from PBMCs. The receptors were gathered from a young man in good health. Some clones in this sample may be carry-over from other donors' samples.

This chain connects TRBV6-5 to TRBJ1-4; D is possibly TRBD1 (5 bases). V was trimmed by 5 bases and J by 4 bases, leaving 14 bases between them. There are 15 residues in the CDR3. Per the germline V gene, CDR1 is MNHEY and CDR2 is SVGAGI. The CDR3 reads CASSPPPGRNEKLFF. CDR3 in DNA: TGTGCCAGCAGTCCGCCACCGGGACGTAATGAAAAACTGTTTTTT.

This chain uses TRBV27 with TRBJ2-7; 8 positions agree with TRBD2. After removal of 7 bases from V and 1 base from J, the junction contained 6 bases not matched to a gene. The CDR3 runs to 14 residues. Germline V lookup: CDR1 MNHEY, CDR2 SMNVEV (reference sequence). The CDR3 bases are TGTGCCAGCAAGGGAGCGGGGGCTTCCTACGAGCAGTACTTC. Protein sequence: CASKGAGASYEQYF.

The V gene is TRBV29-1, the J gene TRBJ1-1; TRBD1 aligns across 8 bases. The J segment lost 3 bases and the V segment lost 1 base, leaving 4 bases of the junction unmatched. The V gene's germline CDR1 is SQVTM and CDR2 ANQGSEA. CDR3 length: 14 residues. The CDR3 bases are TGCAGCGTTGAAGGCAGGGGGCTCCACACTGAAGCTTTCTTT. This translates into CSVEGRGLHTEAFF.

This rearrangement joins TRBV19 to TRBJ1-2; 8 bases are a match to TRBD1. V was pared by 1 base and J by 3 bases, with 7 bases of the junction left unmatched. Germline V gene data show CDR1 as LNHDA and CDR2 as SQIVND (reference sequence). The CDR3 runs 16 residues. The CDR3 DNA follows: TGTGCCAGTAGTATAGCCCCGGACAGGGTTGACTATGGCTACACCTTC. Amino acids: CASSIAPDRVDYGYTF.

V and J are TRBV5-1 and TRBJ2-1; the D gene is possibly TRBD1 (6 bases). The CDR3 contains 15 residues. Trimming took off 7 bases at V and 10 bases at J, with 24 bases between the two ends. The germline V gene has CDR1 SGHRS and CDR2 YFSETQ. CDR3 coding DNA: TGCGCCAGCCGAACCTCAGGGGTTGGGTCGCGGGAGCAGTTCTTC. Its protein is CASRTSGVGSREQFF.

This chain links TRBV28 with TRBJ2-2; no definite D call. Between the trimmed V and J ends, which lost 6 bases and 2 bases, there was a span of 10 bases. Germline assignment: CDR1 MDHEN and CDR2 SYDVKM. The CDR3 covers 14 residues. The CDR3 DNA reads TGTGCCAGCAGCATCGACACCAACACCGGGGAGCTGTTTTTT. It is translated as CASSIDTNTGELFF.

The DNA of the CDR3 is TGTGCCAGCAGCGGCGGGACTAGCGGATACGAGCAGTACTTC. Translation: CASSGGTSGYEQYF. The V call is TRBV13, the J call TRBJ2-7; 11 bases line up with TRBD2. With 5 bases clipped from V and 4 bases from J, the junction kept 4 bases outside the gene matches. Germline lookup yields CDR1 PRHDT and CDR2 FYEKMQ (reference sequence). The CDR3 contains 14 residues.

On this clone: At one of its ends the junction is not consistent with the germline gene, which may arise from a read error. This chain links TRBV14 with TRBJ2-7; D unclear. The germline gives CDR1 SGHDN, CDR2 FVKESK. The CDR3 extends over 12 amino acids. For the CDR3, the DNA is TGTGCCAGCAGCCAAGAGTGGTCGCAGGAGAACTTC. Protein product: CASSQEWSQENF. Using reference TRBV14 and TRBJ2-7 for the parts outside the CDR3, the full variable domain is EAGVTQFPSHSVIEKGQTVTLRCDPISGHDNLYWYRRVMGKEIKFLLHFVKESKQDESGMPNNRFLAERTGGTYSTLKVQPAELEDSGVYFCASSQEWSQENFGPGTRLTVT.